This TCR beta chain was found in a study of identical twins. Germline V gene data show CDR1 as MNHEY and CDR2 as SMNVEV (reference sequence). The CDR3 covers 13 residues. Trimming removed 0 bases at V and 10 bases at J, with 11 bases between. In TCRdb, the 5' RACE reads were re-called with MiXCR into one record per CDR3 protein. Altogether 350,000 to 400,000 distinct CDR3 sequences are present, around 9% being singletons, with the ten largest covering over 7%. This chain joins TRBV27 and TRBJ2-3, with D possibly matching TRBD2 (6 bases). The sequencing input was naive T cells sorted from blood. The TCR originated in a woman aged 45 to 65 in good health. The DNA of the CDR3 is TGTGCCAGCAGTTTATCGGAGGGGCCCCCGCAGTATTTT. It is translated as CASSLSEGPPQYF.